The rows below give T cell receptor beta chains drawn from one sample of a study of vaccination and CD4 T cells after COVID-19. Their cognate antigens are unknown. MiXCR, applied by TCRdb to the PCR reads, yields one record per CDR3 protein. The sample carries 20,000 to 25,000 distinct CDR3 sequences, about half recorded once. The specimen sequenced was CD4+ T cells from blood, cultured in vitro. These receptors all come from a human donor who had recovered from COVID-19. Each CDR3 is given with its conserved first and last residue. The D gene is left open where the match is weak. A row's size may be missing; if present it is once, few, many or a size class.

j_call clone_size d_call v_call cdr3_aa cdr3_nt
TRBJ2-7 few TRBD2 TRBV6-5 CASSYGAGGYEQYF TGTGCCAGCAGTTACGGGGCGGGAGGGTACGAGCAGTACTTC
TRBJ1-6 - - TRBV20-1 CSARDRGGTYNSPLHF TGCAGTGCTAGAGACCGGGGGGGTACCTATAATTCACCCCTCCACTTT
TRBJ2-3 few TRBD2 TRBV24-1 CATRGSGRGTDTQYF TGTGCCACCAGGGGAAGCGGGAGGGGCACAGATACGCAGTATTTT
TRBJ1-5 - - TRBV10-3 CAISPGASNQPQHF TGTGCCATCAGCCCAGGGGCAAGCAATCAGCCCCAGCATTTT
TRBJ2-5 few TRBD2 TRBV30 CAWNDLAGGYQTQYF TGTGCCTGGAATGACCTAGCGGGAGGGTATCAGACCCAGTACTTC
TRBJ1-1 - TRBD1 TRBV12-3/TRBV12-4 CASSQRQGRGTEAFF TGTGCCAGCAGTCAGAGACAGGGTAGGGGGACTGAAGCTTTCTTT
TRBJ1-5 few TRBD1 TRBV20-1 CSATTLRTGVNQPQHF TGCAGTGCTACTACCCTCCGGACAGGCGTTAATCAGCCCCAGCATTTT
TRBJ1-4 once - TRBV2 CASTTREGGEKLFF TGTGCCAGCACCACCAGGGAAGGAGGTGAAAAACTGTTTTTT
TRBJ2-1 - - TRBV20-1 CSARGGLSYNEQFF TGCAGTGCTAGAGGGGGACTCTCCTACAATGAGCAGTTCTTC
TRBJ1-2 - - TRBV27 CASSHSGNYGYTF TGTGCCAGCAGCCATTCGGGGAACTATGGCTACACCTTC
TRBJ2-1 - TRBD1 TRBV28 CASSTRQGAKYNEQFF TGTGCCAGCAGTACCCGACAGGGGGCAAAGTACAATGAGCAGTTCTTC
TRBJ2-7 - - TRBV7-2 CASSLARDSNYEQYF TGTGCCAGCAGCTTAGCGCGCGACTCAAACTACGAGCAGTACTTC
TRBJ2-7 - TRBD2 TRBV4-1 CASSQALAGGYEQYF TGCGCCAGCAGCCAAGCGCTAGCGGGAGGTTACGAGCAGTACTTC
TRBJ1-1 few - TRBV2 CASSSQGVATEAFF TGTGCCAGCAGTTCCCAGGGTGTGGCCACTGAAGCTTTCTTT
TRBJ1-2 - TRBD1 TRBV20-1 CSARDGTGGQWTF TGCAGTGCTAGAGATGGGACAGGCGGACAGTGGACCTTC
TRBJ1-1 - - TRBV4-3 CASSQDEDTEAFF TGCGCCAGCAGCCAAGATGAGGACACTGAAGCTTTCTTT
TRBJ2-1 - - TRBV15 CATSRDRQVNEQFF TGTGCCACCAGCAGAGATCGACAGGTCAATGAGCAGTTCTTC
TRBJ2-4 - - TRBV6-4 CASSDSRWPGIQYF TGTGCCAGCAGTGACTCTCGGTGGCCGGGCATTCAGTACTTC
TRBJ2-5 - - TRBV11-3 CASSLGRGNQETQYF TGTGCCAGCAGCTTAGGACGGGGGAACCAAGAGACCCAGTACTTC
TRBJ1-1 - - TRBV30 CAWRRGQGVRTEAFF TGTGCCTGGAGGCGGGGCCAAGGGGTTAGGACTGAAGCTTTCTTT
TRBJ1-2 medium-sized - TRBV24-1 CATSDGGRADYGYTF TGTGCCACCAGTGACGGAGGCAGGGCGGACTATGGCTACACCTTC
TRBJ1-1 - - TRBV14 CASSLVPGGSTEAFF TGTGCCAGCAGCCTCGTCCCGGGTGGGAGCACTGAAGCTTTCTTT
TRBJ1-5 - - TRBV24-1 CATQDRGLSNQPQHF TGTGCCACCCAAGACCGGGGTTTAAGCAATCAGCCCCAGCATTTT
TRBJ2-5 - - TRBV7-2 CASTVTEETQYF TGTGCCAGCACCGTTACTGAGGAGACCCAGTACTTC
TRBJ2-3 - - TRBV12-3/TRBV12-4 CASSSQRRTDTQYF TGTGCCAGCAGCTCCCAGCGGCGCACAGATACGCAGTATTTT
TRBJ1-2 - - TRBV28 CASSLQGSYYGYTF TGTGCCAGCAGTTTACAGGGTTCATACTATGGCTACACCTTC
TRBJ2-1 few - TRBV11-2 CASSVSIEQFF TGTGCCAGCAGCGTTAGCATTGAGCAGTTCTTC
TRBJ2-1 - TRBD2 TRBV5-1 CASSLASSGEEQFF TGCGCCAGCAGCTTGGCTTCTAGCGGGGAGGAGCAGTTCTTC
TRBJ2-7 - - TRBV24-1 CATSEADEQYF TGTGCCACCAGTGAGGCCGATGAGCAGTACTTC
TRBJ2-7 - - TRBV12-3/TRBV12-4 CASSFQGTTYEQYF TGTGCCAGCAGTTTTCAGGGAACTACCTACGAGCAGTACTTC
TRBJ2-5 few TRBD2 TRBV5-1 CASTRTSGETQYF TGCGCCAGCACCCGGACTAGTGGGGAGACCCAGTACTTC
TRBJ1-1 few TRBD1 TRBV7-9 CASSPRGQVFTEAFF TGTGCCAGCAGCCCAAGGGGACAGGTATTCACTGAAGCTTTCTTT
TRBJ1-1 - - TRBV19 CASSTQGNTEAFF TGTGCCAGTAGTACACAGGGAAACACTGAAGCTTTCTTT
TRBJ1-6 few TRBD1 TRBV6-2/TRBV6-3 CASSRDSRRSPLHF TGTGCCAGCAGTAGGGACAGCCGTCGTTCACCCCTCCACTTT
TRBJ2-2 - TRBD1 TRBV10-3 CASATGTGDTGELFF TGTGCCAGCGCGACCGGGACAGGAGACACCGGGGAGCTGTTTTTT
TRBJ2-5 - - TRBV27 CASSLSIGGGITETQYF TGTGCCAGCAGTTTATCGATCGGAGGGGGAATAACGGAGACCCAGTACTTC
TRBJ1-1 - TRBD1 TRBV6-1 CASSHGEGTGNTEAFF TGTGCCAGCAGCCATGGGGAGGGGACAGGGAACACTGAAGCTTTCTTT